This is a list of T cell receptor beta chains from one sample in a study of technical replicates of blood from several donors. This table comes from immunoSEQ multiplex PCR, and its TCRdb copy is limited to in-frame clones, with some not included. Altogether about 59,000 clones are present, 85% to 90% being singletons, with the ten largest covering 4% to 6.5%. Sequencing was performed on PBMCs. These receptors were obtained from a human donor in good health. Some clones in this sample may be carry-over from other donors' samples. Each CDR3 is given with its conserved first and last residue. D genes are given only for firm matches. The listing skips clone size in some rows; elsewhere it reads once, few, many or a size class.

D,V,length,J,size,DNA,CDR3
NA,TRBV20-1,11,TRBJ2-7,NA,TGCAGTGCCACCTCGGGGTACGAGCAGTACTTC,CSATSGYEQYF
TRBD1,TRBV5-4,17,TRBJ1-3,NA,TGTGCCAGCAGCTTGGGATCAGGGGGCTTTTATGGAAACACCATATATTTT,CASSLGSGGFYGNTIYF
NA,TRBV7-2,14,TRBJ1-1,NA,TGTGCCAGCAGCTTCGGGGGGCGAAAGACTGAAGCTTTCTTT,CASSFGGRKTEAFF
NA,TRBV15,14,TRBJ2-7,NA,TGTGCCACCAGCAGAGATCCAGGGCTCTACGAGCAGTACTTC,CATSRDPGLYEQYF
NA,TRBV2,11,TRBJ1-2,NA,TGTGCCAGCAGTGTGGAGGGGAGCTACACCTTC,CASSVEGSYTF
TRBD2,TRBV2,15,TRBJ2-1,NA,TGTGCCAGCAGGCCGGGACTAGCAACATACAATGAGCAGTTCTTC,CASRPGLATYNEQFF
TRBD1,TRBV7-6,15,TRBJ2-7,NA,TGTGCCAGCAGCCCGACCAGGGGGCCAACCTACGAGCAGTACTTC,CASSPTRGPTYEQYF
TRBD2,TRBV29-1,12,TRBJ2-7,NA,TGCAGCGTTCGGGGGGGATCCTACGAGCAGTACTTC,CSVRGGSYEQYF
NA,TRBV6-5,14,TRBJ1-1,NA,TGTGCCAGCAGTTACTCGGCCCGGCGGACTGAAGCTTTCTTT,CASSYSARRTEAFF
TRBD2,TRBV5-4,16,TRBJ2-7,NA,TGTGCCAGCAGCAATACTCCGGGACTAGCGGGCCACGAGCAGTACTTC,CASSNTPGLAGHEQYF
NA,TRBV11-2,15,TRBJ1-4,NA,TGTGCCAGCAGCTTAGGCACGGTCGTTAATGAAAAACTGTTTTTT,CASSLGTVVNEKLFF
TRBD1,TRBV5-1,15,TRBJ1-2,once,TGCGCCAGCAGCTTAGAACAGGGGGGCCTCTATGGCTACACCTTC,CASSLEQGGLYGYTF
NA,TRBV9,16,TRBJ2-3,NA,TGTGCCAGCAGCGCAAAACTAGCAGCTGGCACAGATACGCAGTATTTT,CASSAKLAAGTDTQYF
NA,TRBV7-9,15,TRBJ1-3,NA,TGTGCCAGCAGTCCCCAGGGGCGATTCGGAAACACCATATATTTT,CASSPQGRFGNTIYF
TRBD2,TRBV27,12,TRBJ2-1,NA,TGTGCCAGCAGTACTCAGCGGGGCGTGGAGTTCTTC,CASSTQRGVEFF
NA,TRBV15,14,TRBJ1-1,few,TGTGCCACCAGCAGAGATAGGGGCCCTAATACGGCTTTCTTT,CATSRDRGPNTAFF
NA,TRBV15,16,TRBJ2-3,NA,TGTGCCACCAGCAGAGGTGGAGATTCGGGCACAGATACGCAGTATTTT,CATSRGGDSGTDTQYF
TRBD1,TRBV12-5,14,TRBJ2-7,NA,TGTGCTAGTGTTTCGGACAGGGGGGGCTACGAGCAGTACTTC,CASVSDRGGYEQYF
NA,TRBV7-2,15,TRBJ2-7,NA,TGTGCCAGCAGCCCCCGTATATCGCGGGAATACGAGCAGTACTTC,CASSPRISREYEQYF
TRBD1,TRBV18,17,TRBJ2-6,NA,TGTGCCAGCTCATCTATTACAGGGGGCGGTGGGGCCAACGTCCTGACTTTC,CASSSITGGGGANVLTF
NA,TRBV6-6,15,TRBJ1-2,few,TGTGCCAGCAGACCGTCGACAGGCATAGGCTATGGCTACACCTTC,CASRPSTGIGYGYTF
NA,TRBV7-9,12,TRBJ2-7,NA,TGTGCCAGCAGCTGGGGGGCCTACGAGCAGTACTTC,CASSWGAYEQYF
TRBD2,TRBV11-1,14,TRBJ2-1,NA,TGTGCCAGCGTCGGTAGCGGGAACTACAATGAGCAGTTCTTC,CASVGSGNYNEQFF
TRBD1,TRBV9,12,TRBJ2-7,NA,TGTGCCAGCAGCTGGACAGGGCCCGAGCAGTACTTC,CASSWTGPEQYF
NA,TRBV4-1,14,TRBJ1-2,NA,TGCGCCAGCAGCCAAGATCGGCAGGGATCTGGCTACACCTTC,CASSQDRQGSGYTF
TRBD2,TRBV9,15,TRBJ2-3,NA,TGTGCCAGCAGCGTATCGGGGACTAGTGTCGATACGCAGTATTTT,CASSVSGTSVDTQYF
TRBD1,TRBV2,14,TRBJ2-5,NA,TGTGCCAGCAGTGAGAGGACAGGGAGTGGGACCCAGTACTTC,CASSERTGSGTQYF
NA,TRBV9,14,TRBJ1-6,NA,TGTGCCAGCAGCGTAGTGGGGAGGGGTTCACCCCTCCACTTT,CASSVVGRGSPLHF
NA,TRBV6-5,16,TRBJ1-4,few,TGTGCCAGCAGTTATAGGCGGGGCCAGAGTAATGAAAAACTGTTTTTT,CASSYRRGQSNEKLFF
TRBD1,TRBV29-1,14,TRBJ1-2,NA,TGCAGCGTTGAGGGTCAGGGGGCCAACTATGGCTACACCTTC,CSVEGQGANYGYTF
TRBD1,TRBV7-9,16,TRBJ1-1,NA,TGTGCCAGCAGCTCCAGACAGGGAATAGAGAACACTGAAGCTTTCTTT,CASSSRQGIENTEAFF
NA,TRBV7-2,12,TRBJ1-5,NA,TGTGCCAGCAGCTTACAGGGACAGCCCCAGCATTTT,CASSLQGQPQHF
TRBD2,TRBV30,16,TRBJ2-5,NA,TGTGCCTGGGGACCGGGACTAGCGGGAGCCCAAGAGACCCAGTACTTC,CAWGPGLAGAQETQYF
NA,TRBV23-1,12,TRBJ1-6,NA,TGTGTTAAACAGGGAATTGGTTCACCCCTCCACTTT,CVKQGIGSPLHF
NA,TRBV6-5,15,TRBJ2-6,NA,TGTGCCAGCAGGCAGGGAAGCTCTGGGGCCAACGTCCTGACTTTC,CASRQGSSGANVLTF
TRBD1,TRBV27,15,TRBJ1-2,NA,TGTGCCAGCAGTTTAAAAGGACAGGGAAGCTATGGCTACACCTTC,CASSLKGQGSYGYTF
TRBD2,TRBV18,18,TRBJ2-1,NA,TGTGCCAGCTCACCACAGTCTCTAGCGGGGGGTGCCTACAATGAGCAGTTCTTC,CASSPQSLAGGAYNEQFF
TRBD1,TRBV2,17,TRBJ2-3,NA,TGTGCCAGCAGACCGGGACAGGGGGTAAGAGGCACAGATACGCAGTATTTT,CASRPGQGVRGTDTQYF
TRBD1,TRBV7-2,15,TRBJ2-1,NA,TGTGCCAGCAGCCCGGGGACAGGGCCCAGCAATGAGCAGTTCTTC,CASSPGTGPSNEQFF
NA,TRBV10-3,11,TRBJ2-1,NA,TGTGCCATCCGAACAGACAATGAGCAGTTCTTC,CAIRTDNEQFF
NA,TRBV5-6,15,TRBJ2-7,NA,TGTGCCAGCAGCTTATCGGGAGAGGACTCCTACGAGCAGTACTTC,CASSLSGEDSYEQYF
NA,TRBV4-3,13,TRBJ1-4,once,TGCGCCAGCAGCCAAGAACGGGGGATTAAACTGTTTTTT,CASSQERGIKLFF
TRBD1,TRBV5-5,14,TRBJ1-1,once,TGTGCCAGCAGCCGGGACAGGCGCCCTAATGAAGCTTTCTTT,CASSRDRRPNEAFF
NA,TRBV9,14,TRBJ1-1,NA,TGTGCCAGCAGCCACCGGGTGGAGGACACTGAAGCTTTCTTT,CASSHRVEDTEAFF
NA,TRBV7-2,13,TRBJ2-3,NA,TGTGCCAGCAGCTTAGAGCTCACAGATACGCAGTATTTT,CASSLELTDTQYF
TRBD1,TRBV19,16,TRBJ1-4,NA,TGTGCCACCAGGGACAGGGGGCGATACGATAATGAAAAACTGTTTTTT,CATRDRGRYDNEKLFF
TRBD2,TRBV10-3,18,TRBJ2-3,once,TGTGCCATCAGTGAGCCCAGACTAGCGGGGGGACTCACAGATACGCAGTATTTT,CAISEPRLAGGLTDTQYF
TRBD1,TRBV4-1,16,TRBJ1-2,NA,TGCGCCAGCAGCCACCAGACAGGGGCTGCTAACTATGGCTACACCTTC,CASSHQTGAANYGYTF
NA,TRBV7-2,14,TRBJ2-7,NA,TGTGCCAGCAGCTTAGATCGCGGGGTTGACGAGCAGTACTTC,CASSLDRGVDEQYF
TRBD2,TRBV5-6,14,TRBJ2-7,NA,TGTGCCAGCAGCTACCGGGACTACTTCTACGAGCAGTACTTC,CASSYRDYFYEQYF
TRBD2,TRBV7-2,15,TRBJ2-7,NA,TGTGCCAGCAGCCTTTACGACCGTAGCGGGGACGAGCAGTACTTC,CASSLYDRSGDEQYF